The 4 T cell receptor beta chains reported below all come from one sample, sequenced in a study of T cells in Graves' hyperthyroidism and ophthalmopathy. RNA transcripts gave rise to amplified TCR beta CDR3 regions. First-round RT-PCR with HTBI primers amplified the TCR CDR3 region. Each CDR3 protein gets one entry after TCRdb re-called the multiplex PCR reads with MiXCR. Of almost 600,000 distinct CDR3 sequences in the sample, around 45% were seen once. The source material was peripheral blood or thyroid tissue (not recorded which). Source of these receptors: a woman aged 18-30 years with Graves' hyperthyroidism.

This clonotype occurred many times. CDR3 amino acids: CASTAGGSEQYF. CDR3 nucleotide sequence: TGTGCCAGCACTGCTGGGGGGTCCGAGCAGTACTTC. V and J are TRBV12-3 or TRBV12-4 and TRBJ2-7, with D possibly TRBD2 on 6 matching bases. V gave up 7 bases and J gave up 6 bases, with 13 bases separating them. The CDR3 length is 12 residues.

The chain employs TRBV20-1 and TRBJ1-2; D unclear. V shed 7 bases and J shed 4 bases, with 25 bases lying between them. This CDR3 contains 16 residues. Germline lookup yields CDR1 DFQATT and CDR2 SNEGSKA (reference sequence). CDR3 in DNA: TGCAGTGTGGTAGCGAAGCGGGCGGGAGAGACCTATGGCTACACCTTC. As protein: CSVVAKRAGETYGYTF.

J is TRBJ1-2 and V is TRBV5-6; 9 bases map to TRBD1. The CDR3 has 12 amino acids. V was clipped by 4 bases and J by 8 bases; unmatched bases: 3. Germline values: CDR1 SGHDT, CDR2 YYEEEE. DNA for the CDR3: TGTGCCAGCAGCGTACAGGGGGCGGGCTACACCTTC. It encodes CASSVQGAGYTF.

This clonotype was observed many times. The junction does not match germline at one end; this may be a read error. CDR3: CAGSILQGGTEAFF. DNA for the CDR3: TGTGCCGGTAGTATCTTACAGGGGGGCACTGAAGCTTTCTTT. The rearrangement joins TRBV19 to TRBJ1-1; TRBD1 agrees at 8 bases. Germline values: CDR1 LNHDA, CDR2 SQIVND (reference sequence). The CDR3 totals 14 residues.